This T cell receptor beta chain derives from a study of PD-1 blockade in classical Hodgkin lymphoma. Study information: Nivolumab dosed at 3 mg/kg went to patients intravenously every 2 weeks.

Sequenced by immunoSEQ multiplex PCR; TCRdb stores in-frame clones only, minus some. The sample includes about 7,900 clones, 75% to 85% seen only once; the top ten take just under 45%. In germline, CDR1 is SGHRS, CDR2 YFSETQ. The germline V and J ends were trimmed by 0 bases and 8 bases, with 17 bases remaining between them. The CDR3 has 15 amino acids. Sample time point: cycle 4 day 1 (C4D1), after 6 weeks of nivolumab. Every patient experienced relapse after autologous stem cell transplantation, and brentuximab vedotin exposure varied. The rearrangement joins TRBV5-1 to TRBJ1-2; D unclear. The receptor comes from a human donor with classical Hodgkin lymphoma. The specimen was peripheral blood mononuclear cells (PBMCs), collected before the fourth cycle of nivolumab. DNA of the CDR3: TGCGCCAGCAGCTTGGAAGTCCAGAGACGATCAGGCTACACCTTC. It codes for CASSLEVQRRSGYTF.